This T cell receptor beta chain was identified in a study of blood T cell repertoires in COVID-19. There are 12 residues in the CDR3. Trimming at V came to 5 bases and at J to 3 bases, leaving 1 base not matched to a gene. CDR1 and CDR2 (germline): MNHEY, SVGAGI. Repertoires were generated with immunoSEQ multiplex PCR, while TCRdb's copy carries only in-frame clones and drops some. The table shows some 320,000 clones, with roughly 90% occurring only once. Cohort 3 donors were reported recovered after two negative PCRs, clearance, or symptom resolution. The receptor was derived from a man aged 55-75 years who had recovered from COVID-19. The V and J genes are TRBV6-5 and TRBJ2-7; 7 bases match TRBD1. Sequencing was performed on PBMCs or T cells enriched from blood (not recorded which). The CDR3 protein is CASSRQGYEQYF. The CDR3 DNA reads TGTGCCAGCAGTCGACAGGGCTACGAGCAGTACTTC.